This T cell receptor beta chain originates from a study of blood T cell repertoires in COVID-19. Study-wide context: Material from acute and convalescent COVID-19 was sourced from the United States, Italy and Spain. PBMCs, B-cell-depleted T cells, or T cells provided the cDNA or gDNA that made up the material.

Only in-frame clones appear in the TCRdb table, and some are missing; sequencing was by immunoSEQ multiplex PCR. The sample records under 400,000 clones, around 89% being singletons. The germline gives CDR1 LNHDA, CDR2 SQIVND (reference sequence). The CDR3 has 14 residues. J gave up 9 bases and V 5 bases, and 4 bases lay outside the gene matches. The Seattle site enrolled patients during active infection and followed them longitudinally. Sequencing was performed on peripheral blood. The TCR was taken from a woman between 25 and 40 years old with COVID-19, enrolled during active disease. V gene TRBV19 combines with J gene TRBJ1-6, with 10 bases that match TRBD1. CDR3: CASSPGTGVSPLHF. In DNA form, the CDR3 reads TGTGCCAGTAGTCCCGGGACAGGGGTTTCACCCCTCCACTTT.